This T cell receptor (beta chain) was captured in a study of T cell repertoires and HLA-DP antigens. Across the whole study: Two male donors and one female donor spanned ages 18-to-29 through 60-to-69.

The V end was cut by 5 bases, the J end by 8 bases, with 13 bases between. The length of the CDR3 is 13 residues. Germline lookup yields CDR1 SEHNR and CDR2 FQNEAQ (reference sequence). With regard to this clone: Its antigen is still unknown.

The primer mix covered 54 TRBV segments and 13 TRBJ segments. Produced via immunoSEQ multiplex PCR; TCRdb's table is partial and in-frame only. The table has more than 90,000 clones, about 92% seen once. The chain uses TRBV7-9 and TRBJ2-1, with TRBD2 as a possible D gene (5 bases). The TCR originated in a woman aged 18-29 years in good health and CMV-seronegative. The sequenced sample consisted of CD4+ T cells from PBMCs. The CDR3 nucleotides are TGTGCCAGCAGCCGGGATCCGTATTATGAGCAGTTCTTC. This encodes CASSRDPYYEQFF.